The subject of this entry is one T cell receptor beta chain. This CDR3 comprises 19 residues. J lost 0 bases, V lost 0 bases, and 5 bases had no gene match. Per the germline V gene, CDR1 is SGDLS and CDR2 is YYNGEE. This specimen belongs to a study of blood T cell repertoires in COVID-19. In the study overall: Acute and convalescent COVID-19 specimens originated in the United States, Italy and Spain.

Per the authors' pipeline: By means of reference gene primer amplification, nucleated cell counts were estimated. TCRdb's table, derived via immunoSEQ multiplex PCR, lists solely in-frame clones and lacks some. The V and J calls and clone size were taken over from that table, and D and trimming were inferred from the DNA. The data show about 300,000 clones, with 86% seen just once and under 2% held by the top ten. Sequencing input: peripheral blood. J is TRBJ2-3 and V is TRBV9; 15 bases line up with TRBD2. This receptor was identified in a woman between 50 and 59 years old with acute or convalescent COVID-19. The CDR3 DNA is TGTGCCAGCAGCGTAGAGGGACTAGCGGGAGGATTAAGCACAGATACGCAGTATTTT. Residues: CASSVEGLAGGLSTDTQYF.